The 22 T cell receptor beta chains presented below share a single source sample, sequenced in a study of T-cell memory formation after mild COVID-19. TCRdb re-derived calls from the 5' RACE reads in MiXCR, one entry per CDR3 protein. This sample has approximately 500,000 distinct CDR3 sequences; roughly 23% occur once, and the top ten carry around an eighth. The specimen was PBMCs or a T cell subset sorted from them (not recorded which). The origin of the receptors is an adult woman who had mild COVID-19 (a few samples of this study predate the infection). Cell type and time point are not known.

This clonotype has a handful of counts. The chain combines TRBV20-1 with TRBJ2-3; TRBD2 matches at 15 bases. CDR1 DFQATT and CDR2 SNEGSKA come from the germline V gene (reference sequence). The length of the CDR3 is 15 residues. Unmatched junction bases numbered 5, after V lost 6 bases and J lost 4 bases. CDR3 sequence (DNA): TGCAGTGCCATCGGGACTAGCGGGGGGTCAGATACGCAGTATTTT. Translated: CSAIGTSGGSDTQYF.

V and J are TRBV12-3 or TRBV12-4 and TRBJ2-3; TRBD2 matches 7 bases. V trimming: 1 base; J trimming: 4 bases; junction bases outside the gene matches: 2. CDR3 length: 14 residues. The CDR3 DNA reads TGTGCCAGCAGTTTAGGCGGGAGCTCAGATACGCAGTATTTT. Translating it yields CASSLGGSSDTQYF.

Regarding this clonotype: This CDR3 fails to terminate in the conserved phenylalanine or tryptophan, so it likely reflects a read error. The chain couples TRBV4-1 to TRBJ1-2; 8 nucleotides align to TRBD1. The CDR3 totals 17 residues. With V trimmed by 0 bases and J by 4 bases, 10 bases remained unmatched. Germline CDR1 MGHRA, CDR2 YSYEKL. The CDR3 DNA follows: TGCGCCAGCAGCCAAGATTCTGGACAGGGCAAACTCTATGGCTACACCCTC. Translating it yields CASSQDSGQGKLYGYTL.

This clonotype appeared a few times. The chain combines TRBV12-3 or TRBV12-4 with TRBJ2-1; TRBD2 agrees at 7 bases. The CDR3 runs 17 residues. J was trimmed by 0 bases and V by 6 bases; bases with no gene match: 11. CDR3 bases: TGTGCCAGCAGCCTGGGGGGGGGGGTCAGCTCCTACAATGAGCAGTTCTTC. Translation gives CASSLGGGVSSYNEQFF.

This clonotype was counted once. This chain links TRBV7-7 with TRBJ2-5; weak D call: TRBD2 (7 bases). Germline loops: CDR1 SSHAT, CDR2 FNYEAQ (reference sequence). V was cut by 0 bases and J by 5 bases, with 13 bases left in between. There are 15 residues in the CDR3. The CDR3 DNA reads TGTGCCAGCAGCTTAGCGGGGGGGCTCATGGAGACCCAGTACTTC. Encoded protein: CASSLAGGLMETQYF.

In its sample, this clonotype was seen a few times. This sequence joins TRBV20-1 and TRBJ2-5; TRBD1 might be the D (6 bases). Trimming removed 0 bases from V and 1 base from J, with 12 bases in between. This CDR3 has 15 residues. Germline loops: CDR1 DFQATT, CDR2 SNEGSKA (reference sequence). For the CDR3, the DNA is TGCAGTGCTAGAGACCTCTACAGGGTCCAAGAGACCCAGTACTTC. Residues: CSARDLYRVQETQYF.

This clonotype was seen a handful of times. J is TRBJ2-1 and V is TRBV5-5; 7 bases match TRBD1. Germline lookup yields CDR1 SGHKS and CDR2 YYEKEE (reference sequence). The CDR3 covers 12 residues. Trimming took 1 base from V and 12 from J; bases not matched to a gene: 4. CDR3: CASSLLSGGQFF. The CDR3 bases are TGTGCCAGCAGCTTGTTGTCAGGGGGGCAGTTCTTC.

The chain combines TRBV7-6 with TRBJ2-5; 7 positions agree with TRBD1. The V gene end was trimmed by 4 bases and the J gene end by 4 bases; junction bases not matched to a gene: 6. This CDR3 is 14 amino acids long. The germline gives CDR1 SGHVS, CDR2 FNYEAQ. The CDR3: CASSSLTGIETQYF. For the CDR3, the DNA is TGTGCCAGCAGCTCCTTGACAGGGATAGAGACCCAGTACTTC.

The chain links TRBV5-6 to TRBJ1-2; no firm D call. Germline CDR1 is SGHDT and CDR2 is YYEEEE. The CDR3 spans 15 residues. Trimming shortened V by 2 bases and J by 7 bases, and 18 bases separated the two germline ends. CDR3 coding DNA: TGTGCCAGCAGCTTACGGCCGGGCCTAACGGGTGGCTACACCTTC. It encodes CASSLRPGLTGGYTF.

The J gene is TRBJ1-2, the V gene TRBV5-5, with 7 bases fitting TRBD1. Per the germline V gene, CDR1 is SGHKS and CDR2 is YYEKEE (reference sequence). This CDR3 spans 16 amino acids. V lost 0 bases to trimming and J lost 5 bases; unmatched junction nucleotides: 10. The CDR3 reads CASSLAPTGAQYGYTF. The CDR3 DNA is TGTGCCAGCAGCTTGGCCCCAACAGGGGCTCAATATGGCTACACCTTC.

There are a few counts of this clonotype. One junction end does not reproduce the germline sequence, and a read error may be involved. The chain is built from TRBV3-1 and TRBJ1-1, with 9 nucleotides matching TRBD1. CDR1 LGHDT and CDR2 YNNKEL come from the germline V gene (reference sequence). The length of the CDR3 is 13 residues. CDR3 residues: CASSRDRDTEASF. In nucleotides, the CDR3 is TGTGCCAGCAGCCGGGACAGGGACACTGAAGCTAGCTTT.

This clonotype was seen a few times. The V call is TRBV12-3 or TRBV12-4, the J call TRBJ2-7; 9 nucleotides align to TRBD1. Unmatched junction bases numbered 2, after V lost 5 bases and J lost 3 bases. CDR3 length equals 13 residues. CDR3 region: CASSGGQGYEQYF. The DNA of the CDR3 is TGTGCCAGCAGTGGGGGACAGGGCTACGAGCAGTACTTC.

V is TRBV7-2 and J is TRBJ2-3; D gene uncertain. V lost 0 bases, J lost 11 bases, and 15 bases lay in between. Looked up from germline, CDR1 is SGHTA and CDR2 is FQGNSA. CDR3 length: 14 amino acids. CDR3: CASSLARNFPKQYF. The CDR3 DNA follows: TGTGCCAGCAGCTTAGCGCGTAACTTCCCTAAGCAGTATTTT. The whole variable domain, filled in from reference TRBV7-2 and TRBJ2-3, reads GAGVSQSPSNKVTEKGKDVELRCDPISGHTALYWYRQSLGQGLEFLIYFQGNSAPDKSGLPSDRFSAERTGGSVSTLTIQRTQQEDSAVYLCASSLARNFPKQYFGPGTRLTVL.

The genes are TRBV11-2 and TRBJ2-5; perhaps TRBD1 as D (6 bases). CDR3 size: 12 residues. Germline lookup yields CDR1 SGHAT and CDR2 FQNNGV. V was pared by 5 bases and J by 7 bases, with 11 bases between. CDR3 DNA: TGTGCCAGCAGCCCCCAAGGGGGGACCCAGTACTTC. It is translated as CASSPQGGTQYF. Complete variable domain (other parts from reference TRBV11-2 and TRBJ2-5): EAGVAQSPRYKIIEKRQSVAFWCNPISGHATLYWYQQILGQGPKLLIQFQNNGVVDDSQLPKDRFSAERLKGVDSTLKIQPAKLEDSAVYLCASSPQGGTQYFGPGTRLLVL.

V and J are TRBV7-3 and TRBJ2-1, with 10 nucleotides matching TRBD2. The germline V gene has CDR1 SGHTA and CDR2 FQGTGA. The CDR3 is 21 residues long. Losses at the gene ends were 6 bases for V and 7 bases for J; bases not matched to a gene: 27. This CDR3 reads CASSDPLASDSSSGSLNEQFF. In DNA form, the CDR3 reads TGTGCCAGCAGTGACCCCCTTGCCTCCGATTCGTCTAGCGGGAGTTTGAATGAGCAGTTCTTC. The full variable domain, in which reference TRBV7-3 and TRBJ2-1 provide the parts outside the CDR3, is GAGVSQTPSNKVTEKGKYVELRCDPISGHTALYWYRQSLGQGPEFLIYFQGTGAADDSGLPNDRFFAVRPEGSVSTLKIQRTERGDSAVYLCASSDPLASDSSSGSLNEQFFGPGTRLTVL.

This chain links TRBV12-3 or TRBV12-4 with TRBJ2-1; unclear D gene. The V end lost 2 bases, the J end lost 6 bases, and 8 bases lay between the germline ends. There are 13 residues in the CDR3. Here the CDR3 DNA reads TGTGCCAGCAGTTTACTAATCGCCAATGAGCAGTTCTTC. Its translation: CASSLLIANEQFF.

In its sample, this clonotype was seen once. This chain links TRBV11-3 with TRBJ2-1; D unresolved. The V end was cut by 3 bases, the J end by 9 bases, with 9 bases between. CDR3 length equals 12 residues. Germline values: CDR1 SGHNT, CDR2 YENEEA. The CDR3 loop reads CASSFGYGEQFF. CDR3 nucleotides: TGTGCCAGCAGCTTTGGTTACGGTGAGCAGTTCTTC.

This chain joins TRBV4-1 and TRBJ2-3; D is ambiguous. The length of the CDR3 is 15 residues. Germline V CDR1 and CDR2: MGHRA, YSYEKL. Trimming stripped 1 base from V and 6 bases from J, with 14 bases between. CDR3: CASSQAPHPTDTQYF. The CDR3 bases are TGCGCCAGCAGCCAAGCCCCCCACCCAACTGATACGCAGTATTTT.

This clonotype was seen more than once but under ten times. The genes are TRBV7-6 and TRBJ2-7; 9 bases map to TRBD1. V shed 3 bases and J 4 bases; nucleotides not matched to a gene: 7. Germline V gene data show CDR1 as SGHVS and CDR2 as FNYEAQ. The CDR3 covers 15 residues. The CDR3 loop is CASSLTGTGTYEQYF. The CDR3 DNA sequence: TGTGCCAGCAGCTTGACCGGGACAGGGACGTACGAGCAGTACTTC.

The chain employs TRBV5-1 and TRBJ2-3; TRBD1 matches 9 bases. V shed 3 bases, J shed 0 bases, and the junction held 2 bases outside the gene matches. The CDR3 is 15 residues long. The germline V gene has CDR1 SGHRS and CDR2 YFSETQ. The CDR3 sequence: CASSYGQGSTDTQYF. In DNA form, the CDR3 reads TGCGCCAGCAGCTACGGACAGGGGAGCACAGATACGCAGTATTTT. The full variable domain, with the rest looked up from reference TRBV5-1 and TRBJ2-3, is KAGVTQTPRYLIKTRGQQVTLSCSPISGHRSVSWYQQTPGQGLQFLFEYFSETQRNKGNFPGRFSGRQFSNSRSEMNVSTLELGDSALYLCASSYGQGSTDTQYFGPGTRLTVL.

This CDR3 reads CASSPPGGRVNNEQFF. As DNA, the CDR3 is TGTGCCAGCAGCCCACCCGGTGGCAGGGTTAACAATGAGCAGTTCTTC. The chain joins TRBV3-1 to TRBJ2-1, with a weak D call TRBD1 (5 bases). V gave up 4 bases and J gave up 5 bases, with 18 bases separating them. Germline V gene data show CDR1 as LGHDT and CDR2 as YNNKEL (reference sequence). There are 16 residues in the CDR3.

V gene TRBV6-4 combines with J gene TRBJ2-6; TRBD1 aligns across 7 bases. The CDR3 spans 16 residues. Germline trimming cut 3 bases from V and 0 bases from J; bases unmatched to any gene: 2. Germline-derived CDR1 and CDR2 are MRHNA and SNTAGT. The CDR3 DNA sequence: TGTGCCAGCAGTGAGGACAGGAGCTCTGGGGCCAACGTCCTGACTTTC. It encodes CASSEDRSSGANVLTF.